A single sample is the source of the 25 T cell receptor beta chains below, sequenced in a study of control samples from healthy donors and cancer patients. TCRdb's table, derived via immunoSEQ multiplex PCR, lists solely in-frame clones and lacks some. The sample comprises 65,000 to 90,000 clones, less than 95% of which are singletons, and approximately 3% rests with the top ten. Sequences were obtained from blood. These receptors were obtained from a woman aged 25 to 45 in good health.

CDR3 nucleotide sequence: TGTGCCAGCAGCTTCTCGGAGGGCGAAAAACTGTTTTTT. As protein: CASSFSEGEKLFF. The rearrangement joins TRBV7-6 to TRBJ1-4; D not resolved. This CDR3 has 13 amino acids. Trimming took off 3 bases at V and 8 bases at J, with 10 bases between the two ends. In germline, CDR1 is SGHVS, CDR2 FNYEAQ.

The CDR3 DNA is TGTGCCAGCAGCCCGCTTCCTGTAGGGAGCCCGGGAGGTCAGCCCCAGCATTTT. It specifies CASSPLPVGSPGGQPQHF. The chain employs TRBV3-1 (or the pseudogene TRBV3-2) and TRBJ1-5; D is undetermined. From germline, CDR1 is LGHDT and CDR2 YNNKEL (reference sequence). The ends were cut back, 4 bases at V and 6 bases at J, with 25 bases in the middle. This CDR3 has 18 amino acids.

The CDR3 DNA sequence: TGTGCCAGCAGCCAAGGTATAAAGACCCAGTACTTC. It is translated as CASSQGIKTQYF. This chain links TRBV14 with TRBJ2-5; no firm D call. The germline V gene has CDR1 SGHDN and CDR2 FVKESK. The CDR3 is made up of 12 amino acids. Deletions cut 1 base from V and 6 bases from J, with 6 bases between.

The V and J genes are TRBV4-1 and TRBJ2-3; 8 nucleotides agree with TRBD1. V shed 5 bases, J shed 4 bases, and the junction held 8 bases outside the gene matches. Germline-derived CDR1 and CDR2 are MGHRA and YSYEKL. The CDR3 length is 15 residues. The CDR3 nucleotides are TGCGCCAGCAGCGGACAGGGAAGAGATTCAGATACGCAGTATTTT. Residues: CASSGQGRDSDTQYF.

The rearrangement links TRBV5-5 to TRBJ1-3, with D possibly being TRBD1 (5 bases). This CDR3 region has 15 residues. Trimming took off 6 bases at V and 4 bases at J, with 17 bases between the two ends. The germline gives CDR1 SGHKS, CDR2 YYEKEE (reference sequence). CDR3 region: CASNHEGTRGNTIYF. The CDR3 bases are TGTGCCAGCAACCACGAAGGGACGCGCGGAAACACCATATATTTT.

The J gene is TRBJ2-1, the V gene TRBV14; D uncertain. V lost 0 bases and J lost 3, with 0 bases in between. This CDR3 is built from 12 residues. The V gene's germline CDR1 is SGHDN and CDR2 FVKESK. CDR3 nucleotide sequence: TGTGCCAGCAGCCAAGACTACAATGAGCAGTTCTTC. It codes for CASSQDYNEQFF.

The J gene is TRBJ2-5, the V gene TRBV6-5, with D perhaps TRBD2 (7 bases). There are 15 residues in the CDR3. Germline V lookup: CDR1 MNHEY, CDR2 SVGAGI. V was shortened by 7 bases and J by 1 base, with 16 bases between the two germline ends. CDR3 amino acids: CASNPNGGAQETQYF. The CDR3 DNA follows: TGTGCCAGCAATCCGAATGGGGGGGCCCAAGAGACCCAGTACTTC.

V usage is TRBV12-5 and J usage is TRBJ1-1; D perhaps matches TRBD1 (5 bases). Germline loops: CDR1 LGHNT, CDR2 FRNRAP. V dropped 5 bases and J dropped 5 bases, with 27 bases sitting between them. This CDR3 is 18 amino acids long. The DNA of the CDR3 is TGTGCTAGTGGTCCCCCCTCATTATTGGGGGAACAGCGGACTGAAGCTTTCTTT. Translation gives CASGPPSLLGEQRTEAFF.

This rearrangement joins TRBV5-1 to TRBJ1-1, with TRBD1 matching 11 bases. The V gene's germline CDR1 is SGHRS and CDR2 YFSETQ. Trimming cost V 3 bases and J 6 bases; bases outside gene matches: 7. The CDR3 loop spans 15 amino acids. The CDR3 DNA is TGCGCCAGCAGCTCTTCGGGACAGGGGGTCTCTGAAGCTTTCTTT. Translation gives CASSSSGQGVSEAFF. Drawing the rest from reference TRBV5-1 and TRBJ1-1, the complete variable domain is KAGVTQTPRYLIKTRGQQVTLSCSPISGHRSVSWYQQTPGQGLQFLFEYFSETQRNKGNFPGRFSGRQFSNSRSEMNVSTLELGDSALYLCASSSSGQGVSEAFFGQGTRLTVV.

The chain uses TRBV9 and TRBJ1-4; no firm D call. The CDR3 totals 16 residues. V dropped 0 bases and J dropped 0 bases, with 9 bases sitting between them. In germline, CDR1 is SGDLS, CDR2 YYNGEE. CDR3 nucleotide sequence: TGTGCCAGCAGCGTAGATCCCCAAGCAACTAATGAAAAACTGTTTTTT. This translates into CASSVDPQATNEKLFF.

The CDR3 protein is CASSVRGEGTEAFF. DNA for the CDR3: TGTGCCAGCAGCGTCAGGGGGGAAGGTACTGAAGCTTTCTTT. V and J are TRBV9 and TRBJ1-1; 7 bases align to TRBD1. The germline gives CDR1 SGDLS, CDR2 YYNGEE. This CDR3 is 14 amino acids long. The J segment lost 5 bases and the V segment lost 2 bases, leaving 6 bases of the junction unmatched.

This rearrangement joins TRBV11-2 to TRBJ1-4; D remains unclear. CDR1 is SGHAT, CDR2 FQNNGV, per germline. The CDR3 has 11 residues. The germline V and J ends were trimmed by 10 bases and 5 bases, with 8 bases remaining between them. CDR3 in DNA: TGTGCCACCGGACGGAATGAAAAACTGTTTTTT. This encodes CATGRNEKLFF.

This chain links TRBV7-9 with TRBJ2-1; the D is unclear. The germline gives CDR1 SEHNR, CDR2 FQNEAQ (reference sequence). CDR3 size: 13 residues. Trimming took 11 bases from V and 5 from J, leaving 16 bases between them. The CDR3 DNA reads as TGTGCCGTAAACATCAGGATTGACAATGAGCAGTTCTTC. This codes for CAVNIRIDNEQFF.

The rearrangement uses TRBV7-6 and TRBJ2-1; D not certain. Germline V gene sequence: CDR1 SGHVS, CDR2 FNYEAQ. This CDR3 contains 15 residues. Trimming pared 2 bases from V and 7 bases from J, leaving 15 bases between. The CDR3 reads CASSLLLAPTNEQFF. The CDR3 region has the DNA TGTGCCAGCAGCTTACTGTTGGCCCCTACTAATGAGCAGTTCTTC.

This clone was counted between two and nine times. V is TRBV18 and J is TRBJ1-4; D is possibly TRBD1 (5 bases). The CDR3 is 17 residues long. Trimming shortened V by 4 bases and J by 0 bases, and 15 bases separated the two germline ends. CDR1 KGHSH and CDR2 LQKENI come from the germline V gene. The CDR3 nucleotides read TGTGCCAGCTCACTTGAGGACAACTCCGCAACTAATGAAAAACTGTTTTTT. It is translated as CASSLEDNSATNEKLFF.

This chain joins TRBV5-1 and TRBJ2-7; 12 bases map to TRBD1. This CDR3 comprises 16 residues. J lost 7 bases, V lost 4 bases, and 12 bases had no gene match. Germline V lookup: CDR1 SGHRS, CDR2 YFSETQ. CDR3 sequence (DNA): TGCGCCAGCAGCCTCAATCCGGGACAGGGGGCTGGTGAGCAGTACTTC. As protein: CASSLNPGQGAGEQYF.

This clone was observed once. This chain joins TRBV5-1 and TRBJ2-3, with D perhaps TRBD2 (7 bases). The CDR3 runs 18 residues. The germline V gene has CDR1 SGHRS and CDR2 YFSETQ. Trimming removed 1 base at V and 4 bases at J, with 22 bases between. The CDR3 is CASSLTGGQRLGADTQYF. The CDR3 bases are TGCGCCAGCAGCTTGACCGGGGGGCAACGTTTAGGAGCAGATACGCAGTATTTT.

This clone was seen just once. Written as DNA, the CDR3 is TGTGCCAGCAGCTCATGGAGGAACACTGAAGCTTTCTTT. This codes for CASSSWRNTEAFF. V gene TRBV7-9 combines with J gene TRBJ1-1; D unclear. Trimming removed 4 bases at V and 1 base at J, with 7 bases between. The CDR3 loop spans 13 amino acids. CDR1 and CDR2 (germline): SEHNR, FQNEAQ (reference sequence).

The V and J genes are TRBV7-8 and TRBJ1-1; D may be TRBD1 (6 bases). The ends were cut back, 1 base at V and 8 bases at J, with 14 bases in the middle. From germline, CDR1 is SGHVS and CDR2 FQNEAQ. CDR3 length: 14 residues. CDR3: CASSLGAPGVEAFF. The CDR3, as DNA: TGTGCCAGCAGCTTAGGGGCCCCAGGGGTCGAAGCTTTCTTT.

Only one count was recorded for this clone. The chain carries TRBV6-1 and TRBJ1-4, with D uncertain. Germline V lookup: CDR1 MNHNS, CDR2 SASEGT. Trimming removed 3 bases at V and 17 bases at J, with 10 bases between. This CDR3 comprises 10 residues. CDR3 protein: CASSDGWSFF. The CDR3 DNA reads as TGTGCCAGCAGTGATGGGTGGAGTTTTTTT.

The V call is TRBV5-5, the J call TRBJ2-3; 9 bases align to TRBD1. Trimming removed 4 bases from V and 1 base from J; junction bases left unmatched: 4. The CDR3 is 15 amino acids. CDR1 is SGHKS and CDR2 is YYEKEE in the germline V gene (reference sequence). CDR3 coding DNA: TGTGCCAGCAGCCGGACAGGGGATCGCACAGATACGCAGTATTTT. Its translation: CASSRTGDRTDTQYF.

This chain connects TRBV5-1 to TRBJ2-5; weak D call: TRBD2 (6 bases). Germline V gene data show CDR1 as SGHRS and CDR2 as YFSETQ. CDR3 size: 14 residues. Trimming took 4 bases from V and 4 from J, leaving 14 bases between them. CDR3 coding DNA: TGCGCCAGCAGCAGGGACGGGAGAGGAGAGACCCAGTACTTC. The encoded protein is CASSRDGRGETQYF.

The chain combines TRBV3-1 (or the pseudogene TRBV3-2) with TRBJ2-7, with D unresolved. CDR1 is LGHDT and CDR2 is YNNKEL in the germline V gene (reference sequence). The CDR3 contains 13 residues. The germline V and J ends were trimmed by 1 base and 3 bases, with 7 bases remaining between them. The CDR3 loop reads CASSQGYSYEQYF. The CDR3 DNA follows: TGTGCCAGCAGCCAAGGCTACAGCTACGAGCAGTACTTC.

J is TRBJ2-5 and V is TRBV14; D uncertain. Germline V gene sequence: CDR1 SGHDN, CDR2 FVKESK. This CDR3 is built from 13 residues. Deletions cut 8 bases from V and 5 bases from J, with 15 bases between. The CDR3 DNA follows: TGTGCCAGCGCAGGCTATAGGGCGGAGACCCAGTACTTC. Residues: CASAGYRAETQYF.

CDR3 bases: TGTGCCAGCAGCTCATCCCAAGCGGGGGGATATGAAAAACTGTTTTTT. This codes for CASSSSQAGGYEKLFF. The chain joins TRBV14 to TRBJ1-4, with D possibly TRBD1 on 5 matching bases. Trimming shortened V by 5 bases and J by 6 bases, and 19 bases separated the two germline ends. Germline CDR1 and CDR2: SGHDN and FVKESK. This CDR3 comprises 16 residues.